These 32 T cell receptor beta chains share one sample of origin, sequenced in a study of OX40 agonist ivuxolimab in advanced cancers. Here immunoSEQ multiplex PCR was the method, and the copy in TCRdb shows in-frame clones only, minus some. This table has roughly 75,000 clones, around 88% appearing once. The sample consisted of CD4+ or CD8+ T cells sorted from blood, taken in a trial of the OX40 agonist ivuxolimab. The receptors originated from an adult with an advanced solid tumor such as melanoma, head and neck, liver or kidney cancer.

The chain links TRBV6-1 to TRBJ1-1; TRBD1 matches at 8 bases. With V trimmed by 5 bases and J by 1 base, 3 bases remained unmatched. The CDR3 sequence is 14 residues long. Germline-derived CDR1 and CDR2 are MNHNS and SASEGT. CDR3 protein: CASSIQGGNTEAFF. The CDR3 DNA reads TGTGCCAGCAGTATACAGGGGGGGAACACTGAAGCTTTCTTT.

The V and J genes are TRBV10-1 and TRBJ1-5, with D hard to call. This CDR3 has 13 amino acids. The germline V gene encodes CDR1 WNHNN and CDR2 SYGVQD (reference sequence). Trimming shortened V by 4 bases and J by 6 bases, and 10 bases separated the two germline ends. This CDR3 is CASSGGVGQPQHF. CDR3 DNA sequence: TGCGCCAGCAGTGGCGGGGTTGGTCAGCCCCAGCATTTT.

V gene TRBV7-2 combines with J gene TRBJ1-2; the D gene is possibly TRBD1 (5 bases). Germline V CDR1 and CDR2: SGHTA, FQGNSA. V was cut by 2 bases and J by 8 bases, with 12 bases left in between. The CDR3 extends over 13 amino acids. The CDR3 DNA follows: TGTGCCAGCAGCTTAAGCAGGGTTGGCGGCTACACCTTC. Residues: CASSLSRVGGYTF. Full variable domain (missing parts from reference TRBV7-2 and TRBJ1-2): GAGVSQSPSNKVTEKGKDVELRCDPISGHTALYWYRQSLGQGLEFLIYFQGNSAPDKSGLPSDRFSAERTGGSVSTLTIQRTQQEDSAVYLCASSLSRVGGYTFGSGTRLTVV.

The sample holds one count of this clone. This chain links TRBV2 with TRBJ1-5, with a possible D match to TRBD1 (5 bases). CDR1 and CDR2 from the germline V gene are SNHLY and FYNNEI. The CDR3 has 14 residues. Trimming took 6 bases from V and 1 from J, leaving 10 bases between them. In DNA, the CDR3 is TGTGCCAGCAGCGGGACTCCCAGCAATCAGCCCCAGCATTTT. It translates to CASSGTPSNQPQHF.

The CDR3 protein is CASSYQGSGKKLFF. The CDR3, as DNA: TGTGCCAGCAGTTACCAGGGAAGTGGGAAAAAACTGTTTTTT. The V and J genes are TRBV6-5 and TRBJ1-4; a possible D gene is TRBD1 (5 bases). Germline CDR1 is MNHEY and CDR2 is SVGAGI. Trimming stripped 2 bases from V and 9 bases from J, with 13 bases between. CDR3 size: 14 residues.

The chain carries TRBV5-5 and TRBJ1-1, with D maybe TRBD1 (5 bases). With 0 bases removed from V and 4 bases from J, the gap between germline ends came to 7 bases. CDR3 length: 13 amino acids. Germline CDR1 and CDR2: SGHKS and YYEKEE (reference sequence). DNA for the CDR3: TGTGCCAGCAGCTTGGATGGGACCACTGAAGCTTTCTTT. This codes for CASSLDGTTEAFF.

The V call is TRBV11-3, the J call TRBJ1-1, with no clear D. Germline V gives CDR1 SGHNT, CDR2 YENEEA. V dropped 4 bases and J dropped 1 base, with 7 bases sitting between them. This CDR3 region has 13 residues. The chain's CDR3 is CASSYQENTEAFF. The CDR3 nucleotides are TGTGCCAGCAGCTATCAGGAGAACACTGAAGCTTTCTTT.

V is TRBV6-1 and J is TRBJ1-2; D call uncertain. Germline V gives CDR1 MNHNS, CDR2 SASEGT. Trimming removed 7 bases from V and 11 bases from J, with 17 bases in between. CDR3 length: 12 amino acids. The CDR3 coding sequence is TGTGCCAGCACCTCCACAGTTATAAGGTACACCTTC. Amino acids: CASTSTVIRYTF.

J is TRBJ1-3 and V is TRBV18; D gene unclear. Between the trimmed V and J ends, which lost 2 bases and 4 bases, there was a span of 12 bases. The CDR3 totals 15 residues. The V gene's germline CDR1 is KGHSH and CDR2 LQKENI. The CDR3 DNA sequence: TGTGCCAGCTCACCAAACGTGGCTGGGGGAAACACCATATATTTT. As protein: CASSPNVAGGNTIYF. The full variable domain, rest sourced from reference TRBV18 and TRBJ1-3, is NAGVMQNPRHLVRRRGQEARLRCSPMKGHSHVYWYRQLPEEGLKFMVYLQKENIIDESGMPKERFSAEFPKEGPSILRIQQVVRGDSAAYFCASSPNVAGGNTIYFGEGSWLTVV.

The rearrangement joins TRBV7-2 to TRBJ2-7; the D is unclear. The CDR3 is 13 amino acids. Germline CDR1 reads SGHTA; CDR2 reads FQGNSA. V was pared by 0 bases and J by 3 bases, with 6 bases between. In nucleotides, the CDR3 is TGTGCCAGCAGCTTAGCGATGAGCTACGAGCAGTACTTC. Encoded protein: CASSLAMSYEQYF.

The chain recombines TRBV27 with TRBJ1-1, with 10 nucleotides matching TRBD1. This CDR3 has 15 amino acids. In germline, CDR1 is MNHEY, CDR2 SMNVEV (reference sequence). With 5 bases clipped from V and 4 bases from J, the junction kept 7 bases outside the gene matches. The CDR3 loop reads CASSLTWTGGTEAFF. CDR3 nucleotides: TGTGCCAGCAGTCTGACCTGGACAGGGGGCACTGAAGCTTTCTTT.

The rearrangement links TRBV30 to TRBJ1-2; tentatively, D is TRBD1 (5 bases). Per germline, CDR1 GTSNPN and CDR2 SVGIG (reference sequence). This CDR3 region has 13 residues. The V end was cut by 0 bases, the J end by 7 bases, with 12 bases between. Written as DNA, the CDR3 is TGTGCCTGGAGTGTACGGTCGGGGGTTGGCTACACCTTC. Its protein product is CAWSVRSGVGYTF.

The chain links TRBV5-6 to TRBJ1-1; a possible D gene is TRBD1 (5 bases). Germline-derived CDR1 and CDR2 are SGHDT and YYEEEE. Between the trimmed V and J ends, which lost 2 bases and 11 bases, there was a span of 16 bases. CDR3 size: 13 residues. Here the CDR3 reads CASSFDLGQSAFF. The CDR3 bases are TGTGCCAGCAGCTTCGACCTTGGACAATCGGCTTTCTTT.

V is TRBV19 and J is TRBJ1-1, with a tentative D call TRBD1 (6 bases). Trimming pared 4 bases from V and 5 bases from J, leaving 14 bases between. The CDR3 sequence is 14 residues long. Germline V CDR1 and CDR2: LNHDA, SQIVND (reference sequence). CDR3 bases: TGTGCCAGTAGTAGGGTGCCAGGGGCGACTGAAGCTTTCTTT. It encodes CASSRVPGATEAFF. Complete variable domain (other parts from reference TRBV19 and TRBJ1-1): DGGITQSPKYLFRKEGQNVTLSCEQNLNHDAMYWYRQDPGQGLRLIYYSQIVNDFQKGDIAEGYSVSREKKESFPLTVTSAQKNPTAFYLCASSRVPGATEAFFGQGTRLTVV.

The chain combines TRBV5-1 with TRBJ2-7, with D perhaps given as TRBD1 or TRBD2 (5 bases each). The CDR3 has 15 amino acids. The germline CDR1 and CDR2 sequences are SGHRS and YFSETQ. V gave up 4 bases and J gave up 0 bases, with 14 bases separating them. The CDR3: CASSRGWGSSYEQYF. CDR3 bases: TGCGCCAGCAGCCGGGGATGGGGGAGCTCCTACGAGCAGTACTTC.

The chain uses TRBV5-1 and TRBJ1-4; tentative D call: TRBD1 (6 bases). This CDR3 is built from 14 residues. Per the germline V gene, CDR1 is SGHRS and CDR2 is YFSETQ. V lost 4 bases, J lost 3 bases, and 10 bases lay in between. As DNA, the CDR3 is TGCGCCAGCAGCCCGAGGGGGTCTAATGAAAAACTGTTTTTT. This encodes CASSPRGSNEKLFF.

The CDR3 here is CASSLFGKSQPQHF. CDR3 coding DNA: TGTGCCAGCAGCTTGTTCGGTAAGAGTCAGCCCCAGCATTTT. The rearrangement links TRBV5-6 to TRBJ1-5, with D uncertain. V dropped 1 base and J dropped 6 bases, with 11 bases sitting between them. There are 14 residues in the CDR3. Germline lookup yields CDR1 SGHDT and CDR2 YYEEEE.

This chain uses TRBV5-6 with TRBJ2-1; possible D gene TRBD2, 6 bases. The V and J ends lost 4 bases and 2 bases respectively, with 16 bases between them. Germline V lookup: CDR1 SGHDT, CDR2 YYEEEE. The CDR3 contains 16 residues. The CDR3 bases are TGTGCCAGCAGCGAAGAACGGGGGTCAGCCTACAATGAGCAGTTCTTC. Protein sequence: CASSEERGSAYNEQFF.

A remark on this clone: Other DNA sequences within the sample encode an identical CDR3. The chain has TRBV2 and TRBJ1-1, with D possibly TRBD1 on 6 matching bases. The CDR3 loop spans 13 amino acids. V lost 6 bases to trimming and J lost 1 base, with 9 bases between them. Germline CDR1 SNHLY, CDR2 FYNNEI. CDR3 in amino acids: CASRTDRNTEAFF. As DNA, the CDR3 is TGTGCCAGCAGAACGGACAGGAACACTGAAGCTTTCTTT. The full variable domain, with the rest looked up from reference TRBV2 and TRBJ1-1, is EPEVTQTPSHQVTQMGQEVILRCVPISNHLYFYWYRQILGQKVEFLVSFYNNEISEKSEIFDDQFSVERPDGSNFTLKIRSTKLEDSAMYFCASRTDRNTEAFFGQGTRLTVV.

The chain couples TRBV18 to TRBJ1-3; tentative D call: TRBD1 (6 bases). Germline V lookup: CDR1 KGHSH, CDR2 LQKENI. The germline V and J ends were trimmed by 6 bases and 3 bases, with 18 bases remaining between them. The CDR3 consists of 16 residues. This chain's CDR3 is CASSPDRSNLGNTIYF. In DNA, the CDR3 is TGTGCCAGCTCGCCAGACAGGAGCAATCTTGGAAACACCATATATTTT.

This chain uses TRBV15 with TRBJ1-1, with unresolved D. The CDR3 spans 13 residues. Germline V gene data show CDR1 as LNHNV and CDR2 as YYDKDF (reference sequence). The V and J ends lost 0 bases and 10 bases respectively, with 12 bases between them. Here the CDR3 reads CATSREPRAPAFF. For the CDR3, the DNA is TGTGCCACCAGCAGAGAACCAAGGGCCCCAGCTTTCTTT.

The V call is TRBV6-5, the J call TRBJ1-2; 8 positions agree with TRBD1. The CDR3 is made up of 16 amino acids. In germline, CDR1 is MNHEY, CDR2 SVGAGI. Trimming removed 4 bases from V and 2 bases from J; junction bases left unmatched: 9. The CDR3 nucleotides are TGTGCCAGCAGTTCCCCCCGGCAGGGGGCGAACTATGGCTACACCTTC. This translates into CASSSPRQGANYGYTF.

The gene calls are TRBV27 and TRBJ2-7; TRBD1 aligns across 8 bases. V was pared by 6 bases and J by 3 bases, with 7 bases of the junction left unmatched. Per the germline V gene, CDR1 is MNHEY and CDR2 is SMNVEV (reference sequence). The CDR3 sequence is 14 residues long. For the CDR3, the DNA is TGTGCCAGCAGACCTCGGACAGGGTTCTACGAGCAGTACTTC. Translated: CASRPRTGFYEQYF.

J is TRBJ2-7 and V is TRBV18; D may be TRBD1 (5 bases). The CDR3 sequence is 13 residues long. V shed 1 base and J shed 6 bases, with 10 bases lying between them. Germline CDR1 is KGHSH and CDR2 is LQKENI. Written as DNA, the CDR3 is TGTGCCAGCTCACCACAGACAGATGGCGAGCAGTACTTC. Residues: CASSPQTDGEQYF.

The sample holds a few counts of this clone. The genes are TRBV2 and TRBJ2-1, with 14 bases lining up with TRBD2. Germline V lookup: CDR1 SNHLY, CDR2 FYNNEI. This CDR3 has 15 residues. Trimming cost V 8 bases and J 10 bases; bases outside gene matches: 10. The CDR3 DNA reads as TGTGCCAGCCGTGCGGGACTAGCGGGAGCCGGAGAGCAGTTCTTC. This sequence encodes CASRAGLAGAGEQFF.

This chain connects TRBV7-2 to TRBJ2-3; 8 bases are shared with TRBD2. Germline V CDR1 and CDR2: SGHTA, FQGNSA. Germline trimming cut 5 bases from V and 4 bases from J; bases unmatched to any gene: 14. The CDR3 is 17 amino acids. CDR3 region: CASSATPGGALADTQYF. The CDR3 nucleotides are TGTGCCAGCAGCGCCACACCCGGGGGGGCCCTCGCAGATACGCAGTATTTT.

This chain connects TRBV30 to TRBJ1-1, with D hard to call. This CDR3 is built from 11 residues. The V and J ends lost 2 bases and 3 bases respectively, with 4 bases between them. Germline CDR1 and CDR2: GTSNPN and SVGIG (reference sequence). This CDR3 reads CAWSKYTEAFF. Written as DNA, the CDR3 is TGTGCCTGGAGTAAGTACACTGAAGCTTTCTTT.

This sequence joins TRBV30 and TRBJ2-5, with 10 bases lining up with TRBD2. V was pared by 4 bases and J by 4 bases, with 6 bases of the junction left unmatched. Looked up from germline, CDR1 is GTSNPN and CDR2 is SVGIG (reference sequence). The CDR3 is made up of 14 amino acids. The CDR3 loop reads CAWNYQRGGETQYF. The CDR3 nucleotides are TGTGCCTGGAATTACCAGCGGGGGGGAGAGACCCAGTACTTC.

This sequence joins TRBV5-1 and TRBJ1-1; tentative D call: TRBD1 (6 bases). The CDR3 contains 14 residues. V shed 6 bases and J shed 0 bases, with 12 bases lying between them. Germline loops: CDR1 SGHRS, CDR2 YFSETQ. This CDR3 is CASTSGAMNTEAFF. DNA for the CDR3: TGCGCCAGCACCTCGGGGGCCATGAACACTGAAGCTTTCTTT.

V gene TRBV27 combines with J gene TRBJ1-4, with D possibly TRBD1 on 6 matching bases. Germline CDR1 is MNHEY and CDR2 is SMNVEV (reference sequence). The germline V and J ends were trimmed by 5 bases and 0 bases, with 22 bases remaining between them. The CDR3 consists of 19 residues. The CDR3 here is CASSQTPQGIGPTNEKLFF. CDR3 in DNA: TGTGCCAGCAGTCAAACTCCACAGGGAATAGGGCCAACTAATGAAAAACTGTTTTTT.

CDR3 coding DNA: TGCGCCAGCAGCATCCCTACTAGCGGGAGCTCAGATACGCAGTATTTT. It codes for CASSIPTSGSSDTQYF. The V and J genes are TRBV5-1 and TRBJ2-3; 11 bases are shared with TRBD2. CDR1 is SGHRS and CDR2 is YFSETQ in the germline V gene. With 4 bases clipped from V and 4 bases from J, the junction kept 8 bases outside the gene matches. The CDR3 is made up of 16 amino acids. Full variable domain (outside the CDR3, taken from reference TRBV5-1 and TRBJ2-3): KAGVTQTPRYLIKTRGQQVTLSCSPISGHRSVSWYQQTPGQGLQFLFEYFSETQRNKGNFPGRFSGRQFSNSRSEMNVSTLELGDSALYLCASSIPTSGSSDTQYFGPGTRLTVL.

This rearrangement joins TRBV4-1 to TRBJ2-3, with 9 nucleotides matching TRBD2. Trimming cost V 4 bases and J 0 bases; bases outside gene matches: 8. The length of the CDR3 is 17 residues. Per the germline V gene, CDR1 is MGHRA and CDR2 is YSYEKL. CDR3 in amino acids: CASSRMTSGSSTDTQYF. In nucleotides, the CDR3 is TGCGCCAGCAGCCGAATGACTAGCGGCTCTAGCACAGATACGCAGTATTTT.